This T cell receptor beta chain was recovered during a study of T-cell reconstitution after alpha-beta-depleted transplantation in children. Preparation of the TCRbeta library was carried out with unique molecular identifiers. MiXCR, applied by TCRdb to the PCR reads, yields one record per CDR3 protein. The table lists 200,000 to 250,000 distinct CDR3 sequences, approximately 10% of them singletons, with approximately 30% in the top ten. This CDR3 comprises 14 residues. V lost 1 base, J lost 10 bases, and 11 bases lay in between. There are many counts of this clonotype. Its antigen remains unidentified. Study-wide results and limits: Day-60 TCRbeta diversity that was high in some patients was derived from surviving recipient T cells and thymic progenitors. About two months after transplant, alpha-beta T cells reportedly came from several hundred expanded graft clones. One year after transplant, T-cell counts and diversity came mostly from newly produced T cells.

This material consisted of PBMCs, taken before TCRalphabeta/CD19-depleted stem cell transplant. The TCR comes from a child less than two years old with acute myeloid leukemia, due to receive a stem cell transplant. The chain recombines TRBV12-3 or TRBV12-4 with TRBJ1-6; no reliable D call. In DNA form, the CDR3 reads TGTGCCAGCAGTTTAGTGGAGGCTCGGTCACCCCTCCACTTT. Encoded protein: CASSLVEARSPLHF.